The 29 T cell receptor beta chains presented below share a single source sample, sequenced in a study of T cells in Graves' hyperthyroidism and ophthalmopathy. TCR beta CDR3 regions were amplified from RNA transcripts. The HTBI set primed first-round TCR CDR3 RT-PCR. TCRdb called the multiplex PCR reads again in MiXCR, with one record for every CDR3 protein. The sample has about 690,000 distinct CDR3 sequences, roughly 17% seen once. The sample consisted of blood. These receptors were taken from a man between 50 and 59 years old with Graves' hyperthyroidism.

This clonotype came up many times. The DNA for the CDR3 is TGCAGCGTCAATAAGAACTTGCACAATGAGCAGTTCTTC. Residues: CSVNKNLHNEQFF. The rearrangement links TRBV29-1 to TRBJ2-1, with unresolved D. This CDR3 has 13 residues. V was clipped by 6 bases and J by 5 bases, with 14 bases between them. Germline-derived CDR1 and CDR2 are SQVTM and ANQGSEA.

This chain links TRBV28 with TRBJ1-3, with D tentatively TRBD1 (6 bases). There are 15 residues in the CDR3. Trimming left V 4 bases short and J 3 bases short, with 13 bases between. The germline CDR1 and CDR2 sequences are MDHEN and SYDVKM. The CDR3 DNA reads TGTGCCAGCAGTTCCCCAGGCAGGGGTGGAAACACCATATATTTT. Residues: CASSSPGRGGNTIYF.

This clonotype was detected many times. The rearrangement joins TRBV2 to TRBJ2-7; 7 bases align to TRBD1. The CDR3 consists of 15 residues. J lost 5 bases, V lost 1 base, and 8 bases had no gene match. Looked up from germline, CDR1 is SNHLY and CDR2 is FYNNEI. The CDR3 DNA follows: TGTGCCAGCAGTGAAGTTGGACAGGTATCCCACGAGCAGTACTTC. Its translation: CASSEVGQVSHEQYF.

This clonotype was detected a few times. A much more abundant neighbour one base away suggests this may be a read error. The rearrangement joins TRBV7-3 to TRBJ2-1, with D tentatively TRBD2 (6 bases). The CDR3 runs to 13 residues. Trimming shortened V by 5 bases and J by 8 bases, and 13 bases separated the two germline ends. CDR1 SGHTA and CDR2 FQGTGA come from the germline V gene. CDR3 loop: CASSQGLADEQFF. Written as DNA, the CDR3 is TGTGCCAGCAGCCAGGGACTGGCGGATGAGCAGTTCTTC.

This clonotype has only a few counts. This chain joins TRBV5-1 and TRBJ2-3, with 7 positions matching TRBD1. This CDR3 has 14 amino acids. V shed 4 bases and J 4 bases; nucleotides not matched to a gene: 6. Germline lookup yields CDR1 SGHRS and CDR2 YFSETQ. As DNA, the CDR3 is TGCGCCAGCAGCGCAGGGACAGAAGCAGATACGCAGTATTTT. Protein: CASSAGTEADTQYF.

This clonotype was counted at least ten times. The chain links TRBV28 to TRBJ1-2, with 11 bases aligning to TRBD1. J was trimmed by 8 bases and V by 1 base; bases with no gene match: 12. The CDR3 is 17 amino acids. Germline CDR1 reads MDHEN; CDR2 reads SYDVKM. The DNA for the CDR3 is TGTGCCAGCAGTTTATCCGGTCGGACAGGGGGCGAGGGCGGCTACACCTTC. Residues: CASSLSGRTGGEGGYTF.

The sample holds a few counts of this clonotype. DNA for the CDR3: TGTGCCAGCAGTGAAAGCGTGATAGCGGGAGTGAATGAGCAGTTCTTC. Protein product: CASSESVIAGVNEQFF. V is TRBV25-1 and J is TRBJ2-1; 9 nucleotides align to TRBD2. The germline V gene encodes CDR1 MGHDK and CDR2 SYGVNS. The CDR3 sequence is 16 residues long. The V and J ends lost 2 bases and 7 bases, in that order; junction bases with no gene match: 9.

This clonotype has only a few counts. V gene TRBV5-1 combines with J gene TRBJ2-2, with D uncertain. The CDR3 runs to 14 residues. The V gene's germline CDR1 is SGHRS and CDR2 YFSETQ. The germline V and J ends were trimmed by 7 bases and 1 base, with 11 bases remaining between them. CDR3 region: CASGVSMNTGELFF. The CDR3 DNA sequence: TGCGCCAGCGGAGTGTCAATGAACACCGGGGAGCTGTTTTTT.

There are many counts of this clonotype. The V gene is TRBV7-9, the J gene TRBJ2-1; the D gene is possibly TRBD1 (5 bases). Germline V CDR1 and CDR2: SEHNR, FQNEAQ (reference sequence). V was trimmed by 6 bases and J by 9 bases, leaving 12 bases between them. There are 12 residues in the CDR3. The CDR3 is CASRMRTSEQFF. CDR3 coding DNA: TGTGCCAGCAGGATGCGGACATCTGAGCAGTTCTTC.

This clonotype was seen many times. V usage is TRBV20-1 and J usage is TRBJ2-1; TRBD2 aligns across 9 bases. The J segment lost 3 bases and the V segment lost 5 bases, leaving 5 bases of the junction unmatched. The CDR3 is made up of 14 amino acids. Looked up from germline, CDR1 is DFQATT and CDR2 is SNEGSKA (reference sequence). The DNA for the CDR3 is TGCAGTGCTGACCTAGCGGGACACTACAATGAGCAGTTCTTC. Amino acid sequence: CSADLAGHYNEQFF.

The chain carries TRBV7-2 and TRBJ2-7; 8 positions agree with TRBD1. CDR1 SGHTA and CDR2 FQGNSA come from the germline V gene. With 5 bases clipped from V and 3 bases from J, the junction kept 9 bases outside the gene matches. This CDR3 comprises 15 residues. The CDR3 DNA is TGTGCCAGCAGCCCTCATCCGGGACAGGTCTACGAGCAGTACTTC. Protein product: CASSPHPGQVYEQYF.

The chain employs TRBV10-2 and TRBJ1-5, with D uncertain. The V end lost 0 bases, the J end lost 13 bases, and 16 bases lay between the germline ends. The CDR3 is 14 residues long. Germline values: CDR1 WSHSY, CDR2 SAAADI. CDR3 sequence reads: CASSESRTFKGQHF. CDR3 coding DNA: TGCGCCAGCAGTGAGTCGAGAACTTTCAAGGGACAGCATTTT.

The chain joins TRBV20-1 to TRBJ1-1; D is ambiguous. The CDR3 spans 12 residues. V was shortened by 4 bases and J by 1 base, with 7 bases between the two germline ends. In germline, CDR1 is DFQATT, CDR2 SNEGSKA (reference sequence). CDR3: CSATGRNTEAFF. The CDR3 DNA sequence: TGCAGTGCTACCGGACGGAACACTGAAGCTTTCTTT.

CDR3 sequence: CASSRQGLMDIQYF. CDR3 sequence (DNA): TGTGCCAGCAGTCGACAGGGGCTTATGGACATTCAGTACTTC. J is TRBJ2-4 and V is TRBV5-5, with 8 bases aligning to TRBD1. V dropped 5 bases and J dropped 8; count of bases not matched to a gene: 9. CDR3 length: 14 amino acids. In germline, CDR1 is SGHKS, CDR2 YYEKEE (reference sequence).

At least ten counts were recorded for this clonotype. The chain combines TRBV5-6 with TRBJ2-1; 11 nucleotides match TRBD1. CDR1 SGHDT and CDR2 YYEEEE come from the germline V gene. This CDR3 spans 16 amino acids. V gave up 1 base and J gave up 7 bases; unmatched junction bases: 7. CDR3: CASSLPRDRGYNEQFF. CDR3 DNA: TGTGCCAGCAGCTTGCCCCGGGACAGGGGGTATAATGAGCAGTTCTTC.

Many counts were recorded for this clonotype. This sequence joins TRBV27 and TRBJ2-1; no clear D gene. The CDR3 is 12 residues long. V lost 2 bases and J lost 15, with 14 bases in between. The germline V gene has CDR1 MNHEY and CDR2 SMNVEV (reference sequence). CDR3 coding DNA: TGTGCCAGCAGTTTACCTAAATTGTTAATGTTCTTC. Encoded protein: CASSLPKLLMFF.

This chain links TRBV7-9 with TRBJ1-4; D gene ambiguous. The V end was cut by 3 bases, the J end by 12 bases, with 11 bases between. Per germline, CDR1 SEHNR and CDR2 FQNEAQ (reference sequence). CDR3 length equals 12 residues. The CDR3: CASSFSGVELFF. The CDR3 region has the DNA TGTGCCAGCAGCTTTAGCGGGGTGGAACTGTTTTTT.

Ten or more counts support this clonotype. The chain joins TRBV27 to TRBJ2-3; TRBD2 matches 14 bases. CDR1 and CDR2 (germline): MNHEY, SMNVEV (reference sequence). Trimming cost V 3 bases and J 0 bases; bases outside gene matches: 8. The CDR3 has 19 amino acids. The CDR3 sequence is CASSLSGTSGRVSTDTQYF. CDR3 nucleotide sequence: TGTGCCAGCAGTTTGTCCGGGACTAGCGGGAGAGTGAGCACAGATACGCAGTATTTT.

This clonotype was detected ten times or more. This chain joins TRBV11-3 and TRBJ2-1; TRBD2 agrees at 7 bases. Germline V gene data show CDR1 as SGHNT and CDR2 as YENEEA. This CDR3 is built from 16 residues. The V and J ends lost 11 bases and 6 bases, in that order; junction bases with no gene match: 19. In DNA, the CDR3 is TGTGCCCTTCCTCATAGTGGGAGGGCCGGTTGCAATGAGCAGTTCTTC. It specifies CALPHSGRAGCNEQFF.

This sequence joins TRBV27 and TRBJ2-2; weak D call: TRBD2 (6 bases). The V gene lost 2 bases and the J gene lost 5 bases, with 12 bases spanning the gap. The V gene's germline CDR1 is MNHEY and CDR2 SMNVEV (reference sequence). The length of the CDR3 is 15 residues. In nucleotides, the CDR3 is TGTGCCAGCAGTTTAATTGCGGGGATGACCGGGGAGCTGTTTTTT. It translates to CASSLIAGMTGELFF.

There are a few counts of this clonotype. V usage is TRBV6-1 and J usage is TRBJ2-7; 9 bases are a match to TRBD1. The junction had 6 bases not matched to a gene; V was cut back by 6 bases and J by 6 bases. CDR1 and CDR2 (germline): MNHNS, SASEGT. The CDR3 contains 13 residues. The CDR3 bases are TGTGCCAGCAGCCAAGACAGGGGGGGCGAGCAGTACTTC. Translating it yields CASSQDRGGEQYF.

The table lists this clonotype with many counts. This chain joins TRBV20-1 and TRBJ2-5; D not certain. Germline CDR1 DFQATT, CDR2 SNEGSKA (reference sequence). The CDR3 consists of 15 residues. V was shortened by 0 bases and J by 1 base, with 12 bases between the two germline ends. For the CDR3, the DNA is TGCAGTGCTAGAGATTTAGACAAAACCCAAGAGACCCAGTACTTC. Its protein is CSARDLDKTQETQYF.

This clonotype has a count of ten or more. This chain links TRBV27 with TRBJ1-5; TRBD1 agrees at 9 bases. J gave up 4 bases and V 5 bases, and 6 bases lay outside the gene matches. The CDR3 consists of 15 residues. Germline-derived CDR1 and CDR2 are MNHEY and SMNVEV (reference sequence). CDR3 protein: CASSPIGTGNQPQHF. The CDR3 DNA reads TGTGCCAGCAGTCCTATCGGGACAGGGAATCAGCCCCAGCATTTT.

This clonotype was picked up many times. This rearrangement joins TRBV20-1 to TRBJ2-5; weak D call: TRBD2 (6 bases). Trimming removed 1 base at V and 4 bases at J, with 16 bases between. Looked up from germline, CDR1 is DFQATT and CDR2 is SNEGSKA (reference sequence). This CDR3 has 15 amino acids. CDR3: CSARAMEGGPETQYF. As DNA, the CDR3 is TGCAGTGCTAGAGCGATGGAGGGAGGCCCAGAGACCCAGTACTTC.

J is TRBJ2-7 and V is TRBV12-3 or TRBV12-4; 7 bases are a match to TRBD2. V was pared by 3 bases and J by 3 bases, with 8 bases of the junction left unmatched. This CDR3 has 15 residues. The CDR3 coding sequence is TGTGCCAGCAGTTTCAGTAGCGGGCTACGCTACGAGCAGTACTTC. Encoded protein: CASSFSSGLRYEQYF.

In this sample, this clonotype turned up a few times. The V gene is TRBV25-1, the J gene TRBJ2-2; no clear D. The CDR3 extends over 13 amino acids. The ends were cut back, 0 bases at V and 7 bases at J, with 6 bases in the middle. Germline V gene lookup returns CDR1 MGHDK and CDR2 SYGVNS. CDR3 loop: CASSEYVSGELFF. The DNA for the CDR3 is TGTGCCAGCAGTGAATACGTCAGCGGGGAGCTGTTTTTT.

This clonotype occurred a few times. One junction end does not reproduce the germline sequence, and a read error may be involved. The chain links TRBV28 to TRBJ1-4; maybe TRBD1 (6 bases). The CDR3 consists of 17 residues. Per the germline V gene, CDR1 is MDHEN and CDR2 is SYDVKM. For the CDR3, the DNA is TGCGCCAGCAGCCCAGGGGACCGACTAGCAACTAATGAAAAACTGTTTTTT. Encoded protein: CASSPGDRLATNEKLFF.

This clonotype occurred a few times. The chain joins TRBV6-2 or TRBV6-3 to TRBJ1-5; D is unresolved. V was cut by 2 bases and J by 5 bases, with 4 bases left in between. The CDR3 has 12 amino acids. CDR1 is MNHEY, CDR2 SVGEGT, per germline. The CDR3, as DNA: TGTGCCAGCAGTTACAGTTATCAGCCCCAGCATTTT. This codes for CASSYSYQPQHF.

The genes are TRBV7-8 and TRBJ1-5, with D possibly being TRBD1 (6 bases). Trimming took 2 bases from V and 4 from J, leaving 18 bases between them. CDR3 size: 17 residues. CDR1 is SGHVS, CDR2 FQNEAQ, per germline. The chain's CDR3 is CASSLNWETGMNQPQHF. The CDR3 region has the DNA TGTGCCAGCAGCTTAAATTGGGAAACAGGGATGAATCAGCCCCAGCATTTT.